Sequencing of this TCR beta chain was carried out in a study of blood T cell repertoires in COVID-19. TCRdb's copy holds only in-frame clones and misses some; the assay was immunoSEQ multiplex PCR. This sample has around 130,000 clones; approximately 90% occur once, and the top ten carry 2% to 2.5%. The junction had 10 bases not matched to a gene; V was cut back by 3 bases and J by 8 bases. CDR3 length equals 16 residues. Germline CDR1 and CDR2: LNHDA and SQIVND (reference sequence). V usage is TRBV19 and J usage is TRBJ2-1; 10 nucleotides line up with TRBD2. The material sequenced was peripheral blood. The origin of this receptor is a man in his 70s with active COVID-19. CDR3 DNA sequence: TGTGCCAGTAGTATGGCTAGCGGGAGTATCATCTATGAGCAGTTCTTC. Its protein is CASSMASGSIIYEQFF.